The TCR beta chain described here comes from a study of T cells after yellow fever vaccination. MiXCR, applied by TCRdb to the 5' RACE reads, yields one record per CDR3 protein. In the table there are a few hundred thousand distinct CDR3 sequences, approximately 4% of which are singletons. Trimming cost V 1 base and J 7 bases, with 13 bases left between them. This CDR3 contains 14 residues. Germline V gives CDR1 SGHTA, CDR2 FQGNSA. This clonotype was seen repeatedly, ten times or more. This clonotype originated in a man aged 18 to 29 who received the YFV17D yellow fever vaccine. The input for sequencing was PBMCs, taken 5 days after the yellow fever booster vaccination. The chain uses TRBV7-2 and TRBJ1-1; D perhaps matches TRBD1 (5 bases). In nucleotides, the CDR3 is TGTGCCAGCAGCTTAGGGGACTGGGGACTTGAAGCTTTCTTT. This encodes CASSLGDWGLEAFF.